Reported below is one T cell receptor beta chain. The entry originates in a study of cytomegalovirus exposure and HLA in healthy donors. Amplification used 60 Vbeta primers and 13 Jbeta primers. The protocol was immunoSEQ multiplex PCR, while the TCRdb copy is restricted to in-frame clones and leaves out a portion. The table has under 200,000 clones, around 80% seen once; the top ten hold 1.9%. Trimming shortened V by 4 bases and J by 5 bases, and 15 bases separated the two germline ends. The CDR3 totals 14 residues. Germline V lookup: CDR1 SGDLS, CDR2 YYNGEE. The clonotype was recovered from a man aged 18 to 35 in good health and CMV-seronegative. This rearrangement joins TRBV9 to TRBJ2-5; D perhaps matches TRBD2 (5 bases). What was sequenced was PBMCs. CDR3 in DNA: TGTGCCAGCAGCCCCCGTGAGGGCCGGGAGACCCAGTACTTC. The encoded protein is CASSPREGRETQYF.